The 6 T cell receptor beta chains below come from one sample, sequenced in a study of blood T cell repertoires in COVID-19. This table comes from immunoSEQ multiplex PCR, and its TCRdb copy is limited to in-frame clones, with some not included. The profile shows about 140,000 clones, 88% of them singletons. The sequenced sample consisted of peripheral blood. These receptors were obtained from a woman between 45 and 65 years old with acute or convalescent COVID-19.

The chain uses TRBV10-1 and TRBJ2-1, with D perhaps TRBD2 (5 bases). The germline V gene encodes CDR1 WNHNN and CDR2 SYGVQD (reference sequence). V was shortened by 6 bases and J by 0 bases, with 27 bases between the two germline ends. This CDR3 has 20 amino acids. The CDR3 loop reads CASSATGNPSTGTSYNEQFF. In DNA form, the CDR3 reads TGCGCCAGCAGCGCGACGGGGAATCCCTCGACCGGTACCTCCTACAATGAGCAGTTCTTC.

The chain has TRBV28 and TRBJ1-5, with D unresolved. Looked up from germline, CDR1 is MDHEN and CDR2 is SYDVKM. The CDR3 runs to 12 residues. V lost 0 bases and J lost 9, with 6 bases in between. As DNA, the CDR3 is TGTGCCAGCAGTTTATGGAGTCGGCCCCAGCATTTT. Its translation is CASSLWSRPQHF.

V usage is TRBV7-3 and J usage is TRBJ2-7, with 10 bases lining up with TRBD2. Germline CDR1 is SGHTA and CDR2 is FQGTGA. Trimming cost V 1 base and J 3 bases; bases outside gene matches: 12. CDR3 length equals 18 residues. CDR3 DNA: TGTGCCAGCAGCTTAAACAGTTTCGGGACTAGCGTTATCTACGAGCAGTACTTC. It specifies CASSLNSFGTSVIYEQYF. The full variable domain, rest sourced from reference TRBV7-3 and TRBJ2-7, is GAGVSQTPSNKVTEKGKYVELRCDPISGHTALYWYRQSLGQGPEFLIYFQGTGAADDSGLPNDRFFAVRPEGSVSTLKIQRTERGDSAVYLCASSLNSFGTSVIYEQYFGPGTRLTVT.

The rearrangement joins TRBV29-1 to TRBJ1-2, with D perhaps matching TRBD1 (5 bases). The CDR3 extends over 13 amino acids. The germline V gene has CDR1 SQVTM and CDR2 ANQGSEA. V was trimmed by 4 bases and J by 6 bases, leaving 15 bases between them. The CDR3 is CSVGGGYSDGYTF. The CDR3 nucleotides read TGCAGCGTTGGGGGGGGATATAGTGATGGCTACACCTTC.

The chain has TRBV7-3 and TRBJ2-5; 10 bases align to TRBD1. Trimming took 5 bases from V and 7 from J; bases not matched to a gene: 4. The germline CDR1 and CDR2 sequences are SGHTA and FQGTGA. This CDR3 contains 13 residues. Here the CDR3 reads CASSIGQGGTQYF. The CDR3 DNA reads as TGTGCCAGCAGCATAGGACAGGGGGGGACCCAGTACTTC.

The chain is built from TRBV6-6 and TRBJ2-2; a weak D match, TRBD2 (6 bases). The CDR3 is 14 amino acids. Germline CDR1 is MNHNY and CDR2 is SVGAGI (reference sequence). V shed 11 bases and J shed 0 bases, with 13 bases lying between them. In DNA form, the CDR3 reads TGTGCCGCCGGACTAACCGCGAACACCGGGGAGCTGTTTTTT. This codes for CAAGLTANTGELFF.